The 5 T cell receptor beta chains below come from one sample, sequenced in a study of shared T cell receptors in the human thymus (dated by TCRdb to about 2021). The library was prepared using the immunoSEQ multiplex PCR assay. Drawn from immuneACCESS, this table holds only the in-frame rearrangements with V and J called that TCRdb kept. Clones are partly lost; checked studies trace under half to an unresolved V gene and leave the rest unexplained. Within this sample are about 380,000 clones, with 85% to 95% of them counted one time only. The ten largest clones add up to approximately 0.02% of the sample. Sequencing was performed on thymocytes. These receptors came from a human donor.

The chain employs TRBV7-2 and TRBJ2-7; 8 nucleotides line up with TRBD1. CDR1 is SGHTA and CDR2 is FQGNSA in the germline V gene. The CDR3 is 14 amino acids. V lost 5 bases, J lost 5 bases, and 8 bases stayed unmatched. The CDR3 loop is CASSGRTGKNEQYF. The CDR3 bases are TGTGCCAGCAGCGGGAGGACAGGGAAAAACGAGCAGTACTTC.

The chain has TRBV5-4 and TRBJ2-2, with 12 bases fitting TRBD1. Unmatched junction bases numbered 3, after V lost 0 bases and J lost 6 bases. The CDR3 is 16 amino acids. The germline V gene has CDR1 SGHNT and CDR2 YYREEE (reference sequence). The CDR3 loop is CASSLVGQGAAGELFF. The CDR3, as DNA: TGTGCCAGCAGCTTGGTGGGACAGGGGGCTGCCGGGGAGCTGTTTTTT.

The chain employs TRBV27 and TRBJ1-5; TRBD1 matches 9 bases. Losses at the gene ends were 6 bases for V and 4 bases for J; bases not matched to a gene: 4. CDR1 and CDR2 (germline): MNHEY, SMNVEV (reference sequence). This CDR3 has 14 residues. As DNA, the CDR3 is TGTGCCAGCAGCCAGACAGGGGGGAATCAGCCCCAGCATTTT. Its protein is CASSQTGGNQPQHF.

V usage is TRBV27 and J usage is TRBJ2-3; 7 positions match TRBD1. The CDR3 has 16 amino acids. CDR1 MNHEY and CDR2 SMNVEV come from the germline V gene (reference sequence). J gave up 3 bases and V 5 bases, and 11 bases lay outside the gene matches. The CDR3 region has the DNA TGTGCCAGCAGTCTACTGCCTGACAGGGAGACAGATACGCAGTATTTT. Its translation: CASSLLPDRETDTQYF.

This clone was detected only once. This chain joins TRBV29-1 and TRBJ1-2; no definite D call. Trimming pared 5 bases from V and 1 base from J, leaving 11 bases between. The CDR3 has 13 amino acids. Germline CDR1 and CDR2: SQVTM and ANQGSEA. The CDR3 is CSVMEDYNYGYTF. As DNA, the CDR3 is TGCAGCGTTATGGAGGATTATAACTATGGCTACACCTTC. The full variable domain, completed using reference TRBV29-1 and TRBJ1-2, is SAVISQKPSRDICQRGTSLTIQCQVDSQVTMMFWYRQQPGQSLTLIATANQGSEATYESGFVIDKFPISRPNLTFSTLTVSNMSPEDSSIYLCSVMEDYNYGYTFGSGTRLTVV.